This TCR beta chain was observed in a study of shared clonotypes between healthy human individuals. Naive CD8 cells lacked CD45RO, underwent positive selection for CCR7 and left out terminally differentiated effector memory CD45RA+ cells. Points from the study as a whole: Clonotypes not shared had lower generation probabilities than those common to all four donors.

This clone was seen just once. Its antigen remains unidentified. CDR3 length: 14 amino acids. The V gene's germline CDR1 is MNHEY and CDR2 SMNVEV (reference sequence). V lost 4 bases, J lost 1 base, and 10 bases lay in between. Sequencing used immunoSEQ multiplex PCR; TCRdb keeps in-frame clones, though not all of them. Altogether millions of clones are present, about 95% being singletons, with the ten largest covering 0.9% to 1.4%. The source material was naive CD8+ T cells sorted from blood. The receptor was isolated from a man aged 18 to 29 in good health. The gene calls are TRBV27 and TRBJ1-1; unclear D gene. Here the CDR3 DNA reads TGTGCCAGCAGTTCCTACTACACGAACACTGAAGCTTTCTTT. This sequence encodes CASSSYYTNTEAFF.